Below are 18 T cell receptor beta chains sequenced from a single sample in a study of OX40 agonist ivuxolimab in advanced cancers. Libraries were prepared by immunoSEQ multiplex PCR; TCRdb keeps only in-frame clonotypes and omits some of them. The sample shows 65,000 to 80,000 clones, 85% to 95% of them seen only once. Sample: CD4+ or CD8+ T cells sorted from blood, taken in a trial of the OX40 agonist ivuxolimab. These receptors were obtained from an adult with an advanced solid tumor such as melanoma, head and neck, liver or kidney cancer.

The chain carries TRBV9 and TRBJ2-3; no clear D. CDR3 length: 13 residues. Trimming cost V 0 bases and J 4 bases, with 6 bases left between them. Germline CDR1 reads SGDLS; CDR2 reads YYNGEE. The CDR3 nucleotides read TGTGCCAGCAGCGTAGGTGCCCCAGATACGCAGTATTTT. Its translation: CASSVGAPDTQYF.

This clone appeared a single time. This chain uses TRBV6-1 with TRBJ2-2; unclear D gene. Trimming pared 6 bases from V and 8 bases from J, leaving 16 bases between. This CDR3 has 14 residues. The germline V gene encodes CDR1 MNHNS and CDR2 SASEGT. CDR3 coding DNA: TGTGCCAGCAGCCGATCACCGCCGACGGGGGAGCTGTTTTTT. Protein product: CASSRSPPTGELFF.

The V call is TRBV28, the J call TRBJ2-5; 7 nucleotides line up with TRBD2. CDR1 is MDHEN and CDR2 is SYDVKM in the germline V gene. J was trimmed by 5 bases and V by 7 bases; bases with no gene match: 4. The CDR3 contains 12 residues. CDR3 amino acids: CASTGRVETQYF. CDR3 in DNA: TGTGCCAGCACGGGGAGGGTGGAGACCCAGTACTTC.

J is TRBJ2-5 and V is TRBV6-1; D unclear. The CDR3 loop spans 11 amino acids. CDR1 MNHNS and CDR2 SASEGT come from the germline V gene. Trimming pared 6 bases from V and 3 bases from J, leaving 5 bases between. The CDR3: CASRREETQYF. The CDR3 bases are TGTGCCAGCAGACGGGAAGAGACCCAGTACTTC.

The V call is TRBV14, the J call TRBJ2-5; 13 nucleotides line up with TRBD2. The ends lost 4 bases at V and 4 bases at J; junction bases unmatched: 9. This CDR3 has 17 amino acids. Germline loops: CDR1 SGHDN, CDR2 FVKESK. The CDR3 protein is CASSRTGLAGRRETQYF. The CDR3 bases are TGTGCCAGCAGCCGGACGGGACTAGCGGGAAGGAGAGAGACCCAGTACTTC.

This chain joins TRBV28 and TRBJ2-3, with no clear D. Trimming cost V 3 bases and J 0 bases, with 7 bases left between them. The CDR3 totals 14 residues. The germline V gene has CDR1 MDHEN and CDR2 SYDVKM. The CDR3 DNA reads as TGTGCCAGCAGTTTCGGTTCTAGCACAGATACGCAGTATTTT. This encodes CASSFGSSTDTQYF.

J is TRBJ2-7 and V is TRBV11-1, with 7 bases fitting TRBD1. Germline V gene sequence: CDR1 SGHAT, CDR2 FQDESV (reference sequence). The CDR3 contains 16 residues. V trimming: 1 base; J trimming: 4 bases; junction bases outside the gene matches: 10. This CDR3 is CASSLGRRSGGYEQYF. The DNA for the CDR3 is TGTGCCAGCAGCTTAGGCCGGAGGTCAGGGGGATACGAGCAGTACTTC. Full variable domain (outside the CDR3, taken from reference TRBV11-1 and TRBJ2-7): EAEVAQSPRYKITEKSQAVAFWCDPISGHATLYWYRQILGQGPELLVQFQDESVVDDSQLPKDRFSAERLKGVDSTLKIQPAELGDSAMYLCASSLGRRSGGYEQYFGPGTRLTVT.

CDR3 sequence (DNA): TGTGCCAGCAGCACCCGGGACGGGTACAATCAGCCCCAGCATTTT. This encodes CASSTRDGYNQPQHF. V is TRBV7-2 and J is TRBJ1-5; D possibly corresponds to TRBD1 (5 bases). The V gene lost 5 bases and the J gene lost 3 bases, with 14 bases spanning the gap. Looked up from germline, CDR1 is SGHTA and CDR2 is FQGNSA. CDR3 length equals 15 residues.

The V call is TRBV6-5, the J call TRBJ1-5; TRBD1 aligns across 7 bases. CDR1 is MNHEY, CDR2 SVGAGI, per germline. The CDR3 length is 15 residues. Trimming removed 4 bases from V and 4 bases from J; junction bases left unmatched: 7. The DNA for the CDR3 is TGTGCCAGCAGTTCCTCAACAGGGGTGAATCAGCCCCAGCATTTT. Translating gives CASSSSTGVNQPQHF.

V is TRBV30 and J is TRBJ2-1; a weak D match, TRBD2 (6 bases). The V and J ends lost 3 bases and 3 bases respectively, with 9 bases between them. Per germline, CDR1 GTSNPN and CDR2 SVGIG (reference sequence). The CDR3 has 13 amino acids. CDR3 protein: CAWSRDFYNEQFF. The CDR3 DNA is TGTGCCTGGAGCAGGGACTTCTACAATGAGCAGTTCTTC.

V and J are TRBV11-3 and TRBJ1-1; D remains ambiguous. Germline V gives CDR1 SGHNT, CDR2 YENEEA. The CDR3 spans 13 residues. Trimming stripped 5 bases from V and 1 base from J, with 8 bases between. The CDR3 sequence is CASSHDRNTEAFF. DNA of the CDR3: TGTGCCAGCAGCCATGATCGGAACACTGAAGCTTTCTTT.

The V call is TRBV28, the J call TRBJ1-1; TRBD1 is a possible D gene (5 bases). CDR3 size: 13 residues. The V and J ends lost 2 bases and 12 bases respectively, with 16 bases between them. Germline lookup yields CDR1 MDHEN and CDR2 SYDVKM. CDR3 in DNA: TGTGCCAGCAGTTTACCACGGGACTCCTCACCTTTCTTT. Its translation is CASSLPRDSSPFF.

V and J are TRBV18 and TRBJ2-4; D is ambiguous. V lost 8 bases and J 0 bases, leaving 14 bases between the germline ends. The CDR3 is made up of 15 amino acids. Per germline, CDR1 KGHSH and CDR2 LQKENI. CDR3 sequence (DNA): TGTGCCAGCCAACCGGGCAGGAGAGCCAAAAACATTCAGTACTTC. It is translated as CASQPGRRAKNIQYF.

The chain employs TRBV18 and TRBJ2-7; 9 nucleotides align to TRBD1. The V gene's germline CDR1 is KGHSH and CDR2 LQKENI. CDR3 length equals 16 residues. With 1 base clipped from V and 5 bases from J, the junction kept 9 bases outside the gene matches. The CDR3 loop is CASSPQRDRVGDEQYF. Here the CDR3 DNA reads TGTGCCAGCTCACCACAAAGGGACAGGGTGGGCGACGAGCAGTACTTC.

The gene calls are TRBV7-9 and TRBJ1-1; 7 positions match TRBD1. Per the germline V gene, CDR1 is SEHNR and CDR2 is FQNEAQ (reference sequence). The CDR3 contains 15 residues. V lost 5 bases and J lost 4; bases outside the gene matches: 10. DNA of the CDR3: TGTGCCAGCAGCCCAAACAGGGGTCCCAGCACTGAAGCTTTCTTT. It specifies CASSPNRGPSTEAFF.

CDR3: CASSLSKWGETQYF. The CDR3 nucleotides are TGTGCCAGTAGTTTGTCGAAATGGGGGGAGACCCAGTACTTC. V gene TRBV19 combines with J gene TRBJ2-5, with D perhaps assigned TRBD1 or TRBD2 (5 bases each). This CDR3 spans 14 amino acids. Trimming pared 5 bases from V and 5 bases from J, leaving 15 bases between. Germline CDR1 LNHDA, CDR2 SQIVND (reference sequence).

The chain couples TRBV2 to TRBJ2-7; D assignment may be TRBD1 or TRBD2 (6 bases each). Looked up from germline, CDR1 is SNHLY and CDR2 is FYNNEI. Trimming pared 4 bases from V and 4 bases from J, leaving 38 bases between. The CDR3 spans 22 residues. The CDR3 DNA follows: TGTGCCAGCAGTGGACACTCACCCTATCCGTTCCCTAGCGCCCAGGGGTGGTACGAGCAGTACTTC. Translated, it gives CASSGHSPYPFPSAQGWYEQYF.

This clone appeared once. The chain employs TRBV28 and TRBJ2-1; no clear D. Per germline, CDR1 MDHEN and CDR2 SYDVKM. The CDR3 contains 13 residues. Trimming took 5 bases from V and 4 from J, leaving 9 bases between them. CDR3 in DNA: TGTGCCAGCAGTGGTTTTGGGTACAATGAGCAGTTCTTC. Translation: CASSGFGYNEQFF.